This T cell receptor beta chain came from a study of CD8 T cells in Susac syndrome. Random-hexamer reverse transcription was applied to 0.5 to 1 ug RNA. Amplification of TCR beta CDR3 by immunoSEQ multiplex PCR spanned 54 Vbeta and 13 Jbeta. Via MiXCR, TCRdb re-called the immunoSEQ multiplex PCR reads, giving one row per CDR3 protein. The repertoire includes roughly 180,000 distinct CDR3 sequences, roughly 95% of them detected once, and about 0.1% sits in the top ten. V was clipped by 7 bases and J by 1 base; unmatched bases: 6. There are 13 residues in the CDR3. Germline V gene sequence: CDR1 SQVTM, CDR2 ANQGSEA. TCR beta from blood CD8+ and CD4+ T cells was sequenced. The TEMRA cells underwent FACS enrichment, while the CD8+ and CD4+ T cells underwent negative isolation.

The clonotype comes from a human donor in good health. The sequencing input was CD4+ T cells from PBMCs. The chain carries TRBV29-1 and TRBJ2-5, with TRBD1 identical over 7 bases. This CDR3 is CSAAKGAQETQYF. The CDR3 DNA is TGCAGCGCCGCTAAGGGGGCCCAAGAGACCCAGTACTTC.